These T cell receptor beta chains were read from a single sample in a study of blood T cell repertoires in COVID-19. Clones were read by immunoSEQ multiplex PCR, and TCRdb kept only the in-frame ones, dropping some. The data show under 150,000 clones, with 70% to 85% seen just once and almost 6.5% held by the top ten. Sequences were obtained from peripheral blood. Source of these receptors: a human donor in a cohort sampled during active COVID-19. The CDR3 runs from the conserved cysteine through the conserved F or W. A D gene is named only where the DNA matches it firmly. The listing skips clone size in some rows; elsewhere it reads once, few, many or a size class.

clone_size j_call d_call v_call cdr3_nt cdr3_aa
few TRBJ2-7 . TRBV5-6 TGTGCCAGCAGCTGGGACTCGAAATACGAGCAGTACTTC CASSWDSKYEQYF
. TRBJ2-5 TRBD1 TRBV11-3 TGTGCCAGCAGCTTTGGGACAGACCAAGAGACCCAGTACTTC CASSFGTDQETQYF
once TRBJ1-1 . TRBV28 TGTGCCACCCAACCCTCGGCACTCGGGGACACTGAAGCTTTCTTT CATQPSALGDTEAFF
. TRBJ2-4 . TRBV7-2 TGTGCCAGCAGCTTAGAGGGGAACCCTCAAAACATTCAGTACTTC CASSLEGNPQNIQYF
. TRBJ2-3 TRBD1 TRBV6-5 TGTGCCAGCAGTTCACTCGGACAGGACCCCACAGATACGCAGTATTTT CASSSLGQDPTDTQYF
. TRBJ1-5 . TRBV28 TGTGCCAGCAGTTTACCGTACAGGGTAAATCAGCCCCAGCATTTT CASSLPYRVNQPQHF
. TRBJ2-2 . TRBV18 TGTGCCAGCTCACAAAGTTCTAGCCGGAACACCGGGGAGCTGTTTTTT CASSQSSSRNTGELFF
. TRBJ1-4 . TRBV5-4 TGTGCCAGCAGCCAACAGGGACCTGATGAAAAACTGTTTTTT CASSQQGPDEKLFF
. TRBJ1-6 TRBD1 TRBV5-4 TGTGCCAGCAGCTTGGGAGGGGGCGTTGATTCACCCCTCCACTTT CASSLGGGVDSPLHF
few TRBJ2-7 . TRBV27 TGTGCCAGCAGTTTACCAGGGATACCCTCCTACGAGCAGTACTTC CASSLPGIPSYEQYF
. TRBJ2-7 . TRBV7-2 TGTGCCAGCAGCCCCTCGGGGGTAACCTACGAGCAGTACTTC CASSPSGVTYEQYF
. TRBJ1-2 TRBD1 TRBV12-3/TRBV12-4 TGTGCCAGCCTACAGGGGGCCTATCGGGGCTACACCTTC CASLQGAYRGYTF
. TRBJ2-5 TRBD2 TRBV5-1 TGCGCCAGCACCCCGACTAGCGGCGAGACCCAGTACTTC CASTPTSGETQYF
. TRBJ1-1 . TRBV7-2 TGTGCCAGCAGCTCGGACAGTCCTCCCGACACTGAAGCTTTCTTT CASSSDSPPDTEAFF
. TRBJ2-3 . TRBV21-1 TGTGCCAGCAGCAAAGGGGACAGGGGGAGGAAAGGTCAGTATTTT CASSKGDRGRKGQYF
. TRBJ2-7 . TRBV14 TGTGCCAGCAGCCAATCCGGTATCGAATTCGAGCAGTACTTC CASSQSGIEFEQYF
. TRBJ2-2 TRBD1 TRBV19 TGTGCCAGTAGTATAGTACCGGGACAGGGGACCGGGGAGCTGTTTTTT CASSIVPGQGTGELFF
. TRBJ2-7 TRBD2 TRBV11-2 TGTGCCAGCAGCTTACGCGAGTTCCGGGGGGTATCCTACGAGCAGTACTTC CASSLREFRGVSYEQYF
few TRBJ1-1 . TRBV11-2 TGTGCCAGCAGCCGTAGGGGGGGAACTGAAGCTTTCTTT CASSRRGGTEAFF
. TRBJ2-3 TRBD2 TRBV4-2 TGTGCCAGCAGACTAGCGGGGGGGACTAGCACAGATACGCAGTATTTT CASRLAGGTSTDTQYF
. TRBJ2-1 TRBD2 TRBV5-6 TGTGCCAGCAGCTGGGAGCGGGGCTCTCGAAGGGAGCAGTTCTTC CASSWERGSRREQFF
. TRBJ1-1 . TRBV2 TGTGCCAGCAGTGAAGATAGGGGCGAATGGAGCACTGAAGCTTTCTTT CASSEDRGEWSTEAFF
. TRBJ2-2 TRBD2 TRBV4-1 TGCGCCAGCAGCCCACTAGCGGGGGGGCTGAGTACCGGGGAGCTGTTTTTT CASSPLAGGLSTGELFF
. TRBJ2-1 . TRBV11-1 TGTGCCAGCAGCGGTGGGGGACAAATTTACAATGAGCAGTTCTTC CASSGGGQIYNEQFF
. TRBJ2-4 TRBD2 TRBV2 TGTGCCAGCAGTGGAGCGGGGGGGAGGAAAAACATTCAGTACTTC CASSGAGGRKNIQYF
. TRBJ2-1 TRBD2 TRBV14 TGTGCCAGCAGCCTGAGACTAGCAGCCTCCTACAATGAGCAGTTCTTC CASSLRLAASYNEQFF
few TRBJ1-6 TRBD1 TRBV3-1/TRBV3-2 TGTGCCAGCAGCGACGACAGGGTTTATAATTCACCCCTCCACTTT CASSDDRVYNSPLHF
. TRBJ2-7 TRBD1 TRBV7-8 TGTGCCAGCAGCGTAGGACAGGTTGGTTACGAGCAGTACTTC CASSVGQVGYEQYF
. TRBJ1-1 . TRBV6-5 TGTGCCAGCATGGGTACAGGTCTTAATGAAGCTTTCTTT CASMGTGLNEAFF
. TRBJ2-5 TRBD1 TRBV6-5 TGTGCCAGCAATAAAGAGGACAGACAGGGGACCCAGTACTTC CASNKEDRQGTQYF
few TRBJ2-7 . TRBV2 TGTGCCAGCCAGTCAAACTACGAGCAGTACTTC CASQSNYEQYF
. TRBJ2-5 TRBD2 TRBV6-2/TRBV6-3 TGTGCCAGCAGTTTACCTAGCGGGGGTCCAGAGACCCAGTACTTC CASSLPSGGPETQYF
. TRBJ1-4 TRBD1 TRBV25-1 TGTGCCAGCAGTGAATGGGGACAGGGTAGTGAGAATGAAAAACTGTTTTTT CASSEWGQGSENEKLFF
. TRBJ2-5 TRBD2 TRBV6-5 TGTGCCAGCACAAGCGGGGGGGGTGAGACCCAGTACTTC CASTSGGGETQYF
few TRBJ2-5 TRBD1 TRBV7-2 TGTGCCAGCAGTTTGGACAGGGGACCTCAAGAGACCCAGTACTTC CASSLDRGPQETQYF
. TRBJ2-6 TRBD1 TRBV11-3 TGTGCCAGCAGCCCGGGACAGGGGGCTGCTGGGGCCAACGTCCTGACTTTC CASSPGQGAAGANVLTF
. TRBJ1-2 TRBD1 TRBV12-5 TGTGCTAGTGGGGGACAGGGGGCAGACTATGGCTACACCTTC CASGGQGADYGYTF
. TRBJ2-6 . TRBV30 TGTGCCTGGAGCCCGGCGGGTAGACCACTCTCTGGGGCCAACGTCCTGACTTTC CAWSPAGRPLSGANVLTF
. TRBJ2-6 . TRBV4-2 TGTGCCAGCAGCCGTGACAGAGGAACTGGCTCTGGGGCCAACGTCCTGACTTTC CASSRDRGTGSGANVLTF
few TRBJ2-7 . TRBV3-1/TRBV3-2 TGTGCCAGCAGCCATCAGGGTCGAGAGTACGAGCAGTACTTC CASSHQGREYEQYF
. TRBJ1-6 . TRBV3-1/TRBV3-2 TGTGCCAGTAGCCGGAGCTCTACACCCCTCCACTTT CASSRSSTPLHF
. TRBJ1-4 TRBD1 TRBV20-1 TGCAGTGCTAGTGGGACAGGGGGTGCGGCTAATGAAAAACTGTTTTTT CSASGTGGAANEKLFF
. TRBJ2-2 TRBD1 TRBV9 TGTGCCAGCAGCGTAGCCCCCCACGGGACAGGGCTTCCCGGGGAGCTGTTTTTT CASSVAPHGTGLPGELFF
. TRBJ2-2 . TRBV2 TGTGCCAGCATTGAAGGGCCGACGAACACCGGGGAGCTGTTTTTT CASIEGPTNTGELFF
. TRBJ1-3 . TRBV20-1 TGCAGTGCTAGTTACCAGGGAGGAGACACCATATATTTT CSASYQGGDTIYF
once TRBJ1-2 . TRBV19 TGTGCCAGTAGTATAACAGGGACCTATGGCTACACCTTC CASSITGTYGYTF
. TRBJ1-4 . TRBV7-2 TGTGCCAGCAGCCCGGCCGGAGCAACTAATGAAAAACTGTTTTTT CASSPAGATNEKLFF
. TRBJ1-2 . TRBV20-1 TGCAGTGCTAGTGTGGCATATGGCTACACCTTC CSASVAYGYTF
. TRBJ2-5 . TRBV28 TGTGCCAGCAGTTTGCGAGGCAGGGGCCAAGAGACCCAGTACTTC CASSLRGRGQETQYF
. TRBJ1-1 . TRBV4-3 TGCGCCAGCAGCCAAGATGGGACTACTGAAGCTTTCTTT CASSQDGTTEAFF
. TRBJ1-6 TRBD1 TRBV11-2 TGTGCCAGCAGCTTTACTGGACAGGATAATTCACCCCTCCACTTT CASSFTGQDNSPLHF
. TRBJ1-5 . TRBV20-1 TGCAGTGCTAGTGCAGGGATCAATCAGCCCCAGCATTTT CSASAGINQPQHF
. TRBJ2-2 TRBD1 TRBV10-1 TGCGCCCCCATCGGGACAGGCTCCCACTTATACACCGGGGAGCTGTTTTTT CAPIGTGSHLYTGELFF
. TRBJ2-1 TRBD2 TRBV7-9 TGTGCCAGCAGCCCACGAGGACTAGCGGAGAGACAGTTCTTC CASSPRGLAERQFF
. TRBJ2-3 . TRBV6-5 TGTGCCAGCAGGACCTTGCCTGGGGGCGCAGATACGCAGTATTTT CASRTLPGGADTQYF
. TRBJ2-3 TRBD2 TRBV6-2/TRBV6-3 TGTGCCAGCAGTTACTCAACTAGCGGGGGGGCCCTGGATACGCAGTATTTT CASSYSTSGGALDTQYF
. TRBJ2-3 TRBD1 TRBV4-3 TGCGCCAGCAGCCAAGATCTCCGCCAGGGGGCAGGGGCAGATACGCAGTATTTT CASSQDLRQGAGADTQYF
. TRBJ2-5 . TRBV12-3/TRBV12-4 TGTGCCAGCAGTTTACCCCCGGAGACCCAGTACTTC CASSLPPETQYF